The text below deals with one T cell receptor beta chain. Its target is not known. The PCR used 60 Vbeta and 13 Jbeta primers. Repertoires were generated with immunoSEQ multiplex PCR, while TCRdb's copy carries only in-frame clones and drops some. The table has about 120,000 clones, about 75% seen once. This entry belongs to a study of cytomegalovirus exposure and HLA in healthy donors. Study results and caveats: Further analysis was carried out later, and it showed several of the most significant clusters appearing linked to common viral pathogens.

The CDR3 is 13 residues long. The V end was cut by 7 bases, the J end by 4 bases, with 14 bases between. Germline V gene lookup returns CDR1 SQVTM and CDR2 ANQGSEA. Specimen: PBMCs. The V gene is TRBV29-1, the J gene TRBJ2-1; D gene unclear. The clonotype originates from a man aged 55-75 years in good health and CMV-seropositive. The CDR3, as DNA: TGCAGCGCAACCCCCGCGGCATACAATGAGCAGTTCTTC. Amino acids: CSATPAAYNEQFF.